The rows below give T cell receptor beta chains drawn from one sample of a study of control samples from healthy donors and cancer patients. Clones were sequenced by immunoSEQ multiplex PCR, and TCRdb holds only the in-frame ones, with some missing. The table lists over 100,000 clones, about 92% of them singletons. The source material was blood. The receptors derive from a woman between 18 and 29 years old in good health. Both conserved end residues are part of each CDR3. The D gene is left open where the match is weak. Clone size is shown for a subset of rows, as once, few, many or a class of expanded clone.

abundance,v_gene,d_gene,j_gene,CDR3aa,CDR3nt
NA,TRBV29-1,TRBD2,TRBJ2-7,CSVEDRGGYEQYF,TGCAGCGTTGAAGATCGGGGGGGCTACGAGCAGTACTTC
NA,TRBV6-2/TRBV6-3,NA,TRBJ1-2,CASSYEDNYGYTF,TGTGCCAGCAGTTACGAGGACAACTATGGCTACACCTTC
NA,TRBV2,TRBD1,TRBJ1-2,CASSSDRGRDGYTF,TGTGCCAGCAGCTCGGACAGGGGGCGCGATGGCTACACCTTC
NA,TRBV4-1,NA,TRBJ2-5,CASSQDSGVQYF,TGCGCCAGCAGCCAAGATTCGGGTGTCCAGTACTTC
NA,TRBV4-1,NA,TRBJ2-2,CASRPGRRTGELFF,TGCGCCAGCAGACCGGGACGGCGCACCGGGGAGCTGTTTTTT
NA,TRBV10-1,TRBD2,TRBJ2-3,CASSGPSGRRTDTQYF,TGCGCCAGCAGTGGTCCCAGCGGGAGACGCACAGATACGCAGTATTTT
NA,TRBV19,NA,TRBJ2-7,CASIGWSRYEQYF,TGTGCCAGTATCGGGTGGAGCAGGTACGAGCAGTACTTC
NA,TRBV11-3,TRBD1,TRBJ1-1,CASSLGTGEGTEAFF,TGTGCCAGCAGCTTAGGCACAGGGGAGGGCACTGAAGCTTTCTTT
NA,TRBV25-1,NA,TRBJ1-3,CASTAYSSSGNTIYF,TGTGCCAGCACAGCCTACTCGAGCTCTGGAAACACCATATATTTT
NA,TRBV6-2/TRBV6-3,TRBD1,TRBJ1-4,CASSYGTGGEKLFF,TGTGCCAGCAGTTACGGGACAGGAGGCGAAAAACTGTTTTTT
NA,TRBV29-1,NA,TRBJ1-2,CSVWTANYGYTF,TGCAGCGTGTGGACAGCTAACTATGGCTACACCTTC
once,TRBV4-3,NA,TRBJ2-3,CASSQDYGSFTDTQYF,TGCGCCAGCAGCCAAGACTACGGGAGTTTTACAGATACGCAGTATTTT
NA,TRBV3-1/TRBV3-2,NA,TRBJ1-6,CASSLGGGNSPLHF,TGTGCCAGCAGCCTTGGGGGGGGTAATTCACCCCTCCACTTT
NA,TRBV3-1/TRBV3-2,NA,TRBJ2-2,CASSQLGGVHGELFF,TGTGCCAGCAGCCAACTAGGGGGGGTCCACGGGGAGCTGTTTTTT
NA,TRBV27,NA,TRBJ2-4,CASSFDGENIQYF,TGTGCCAGCAGTTTCGACGGAGAAAACATTCAGTACTTC
NA,TRBV7-9,NA,TRBJ2-5,CASSFKLVQETQYF,TGTGCCAGCAGCTTTAAACTAGTTCAAGAGACCCAGTACTTC
NA,TRBV10-2,NA,TRBJ2-7,CASSGKLGFREQYF,TGCGCCAGCAGTGGAAAACTGGGGTTTCGGGAGCAGTACTTC
NA,TRBV29-1,TRBD2,TRBJ2-3,CSVEDLAGETSTDTQYF,TGCAGCGTTGAAGACCTAGCGGGGGAAACTAGCACAGATACGCAGTATTTT
few,TRBV4-1,NA,TRBJ1-2,CASSHPDRVNYGYTF,TGCGCCAGCAGCCATCCTGACCGAGTTAACTATGGCTACACCTTC
NA,TRBV30,NA,TRBJ1-2,CAWSVGGGYTF,TGTGCCTGGAGTGTAGGGGGAGGCTACACCTTC
NA,TRBV6-4,NA,TRBJ1-1,CASSETRNTEAFF,TGTGCCAGCAGTGAAACCCGGAACACTGAAGCTTTCTTT
NA,TRBV2,NA,TRBJ2-1,CASVQGLLIEQFF,TGTGCCAGCGTGCAGGGCCTACTGATTGAGCAGTTCTTC
NA,TRBV10-1,TRBD2,TRBJ2-5,CASGTSGRGVGETQYF,TGCGCCAGCGGGACTAGCGGGAGGGGAGTAGGAGAGACCCAGTACTTC
few,TRBV2,TRBD2,TRBJ2-3,CASSRPRGGTTDTQYF,TGTGCCAGCAGTCGTCCGCGGGGGGGAACGACAGATACGCAGTATTTT
NA,TRBV4-1,NA,TRBJ2-7,CASSPRPDFTSYEQYF,TGCGCCAGCAGCCCACGTCCGGACTTTACCTCCTACGAGCAGTACTTC
NA,TRBV11-2,TRBD2,TRBJ2-1,CASSSASGRKLYNEQFF,TGTGCCAGCAGCTCCGCTAGCGGGAGGAAGTTATACAATGAGCAGTTCTTC
NA,TRBV6-4,TRBD1,TRBJ2-6,CASSGTGGAGANVLTF,TGTGCCAGCAGTGGGACAGGGGGCGCTGGGGCCAACGTCCTGACTTTC
NA,TRBV19,NA,TRBJ2-2,CASSPSISPGELFF,TGTGCCAGTAGTCCGAGTATATCACCCGGGGAGCTGTTTTTT
NA,TRBV7-3,NA,TRBJ2-2,CASSPSVGELFF,TGTGCCAGCAGCCCGTCGGTCGGGGAGCTGTTTTTT